The T cell receptor beta chain under discussion was sequenced for a study of resident and recirculating memory T cells in vitiligo. The wider study: Each patient gave two lesional and two nonlesional epidermal shave biopsies, plus PBMCs. Whole-study findings and limits: No unique dominant TCR clone was found in vitiligo lesions.

Trimming at V came to 5 bases and at J to 4 bases, leaving 4 bases not matched to a gene. The CDR3 has 13 residues. CDR1 is SGHVS and CDR2 is FQNEAQ in the germline V gene. The assay was immunoSEQ multiplex PCR, and TCRdb's table has in-frame clones only and misses some. The sample comprises roughly 40,000 clones, about 93% of which are singletons, and 4.5% to 5% rests with the top ten. No change in lesions over the prior 6 months defined stable disease. Details on this clone: Its specificity is unknown.

The V and J genes are TRBV7-8 and TRBJ1-2, with 7 bases that match TRBD1. The sequence was collected from a male donor with vitiligo. Sequencing was done on a sample of blood. CDR3 amino acids: CASSRQGGYGYTF. As DNA, the CDR3 is TGTGCCAGCAGCCGACAGGGCGGCTATGGCTACACCTTC.